The 18 T cell receptor beta chains below come from one sample, sequenced in a study of breast tumors, draining lymph nodes, adjacent tissues. TCRdb reprocessed the multiplex PCR reads via MiXCR and lists one record per CDR3 protein. The sample comprises approximately 210,000 distinct CDR3 sequences, roughly 32% of which are singletons, and around 1.4% rests with the top ten. The lymph nodes were axillary draining lymph nodes from breast cancer patients. The specimen sequenced was axillary lymph node tissue. These receptors all stem from a female donor with breast cancer. Some clones in this sample may be carry-over from other donors' samples.

The rearrangement links TRBV24-1 to TRBJ1-2; possible D gene TRBD1, 5 bases. This CDR3 is built from 14 residues. Looked up from germline, CDR1 is KGHDR and CDR2 is SFDVKD. The V gene lost 5 bases and the J gene lost 2 bases, with 11 bases spanning the gap. The CDR3 loop is CATSGETANYGYTF. The CDR3 nucleotides are TGTGCCACCAGTGGGGAGACAGCAAACTATGGCTACACCTTC.

This clonotype was seen many times. J is TRBJ2-7 and V is TRBV14, with D unresolved. Trimming cost V 0 bases and J 4 bases, with 4 bases left between them. CDR1 is SGHDN and CDR2 is FVKESK in the germline V gene. This CDR3 spans 12 amino acids. CDR3 sequence (DNA): TGTGCCAGCAGCCAAGATCGATACGAGCAGTACTTC. Its protein product is CASSQDRYEQYF.

This clonotype was seen many times. This sequence joins TRBV20-1 and TRBJ2-7; D possibly uses TRBD1 or TRBD2 (5 bases each). The CDR3 has 15 residues. Trimming cost V 6 bases and J 4 bases, with 22 bases left between them. Germline lookup yields CDR1 DFQATT and CDR2 SNEGSKA (reference sequence). The DNA for the CDR3 is TGCAGTGCACCAATCCCGGGACGGAGTCCTTACGAGCAGTACTTC. This translates into CSAPIPGRSPYEQYF.

In this sample, this clonotype turned up once. The DNA for the CDR3 is TGTGCCAGTAGAGCAGTACGAGGACAGGGCAATTCACCCCTCCACTTT. This translates into CASRAVRGQGNSPLHF. J is TRBJ1-6 and V is TRBV19, with TRBD1 matching over 8 bases. Germline CDR1 and CDR2: LNHDA and SQIVND (reference sequence). Losses at the gene ends were 6 bases for V and 7 bases for J; bases not matched to a gene: 11. CDR3 length equals 16 residues.

This chain uses TRBV2 with TRBJ1-5; 10 bases are shared with TRBD1. The V gene's germline CDR1 is SNHLY and CDR2 FYNNEI. The CDR3 loop spans 14 amino acids. The V gene end was trimmed by 6 bases and the J gene end by 7 bases; junction bases not matched to a gene: 6. This CDR3 reads CASRPDRGQQPQHF. Written as DNA, the CDR3 is TGTGCCAGCAGACCCGACAGGGGGCAACAGCCCCAGCATTTT.

This clonotype was counted ten times or more. This chain uses TRBV20-1 with TRBJ2-2; the match to TRBD2 covers 9 bases. V was pared by 0 bases and J by 4 bases, with 12 bases of the junction left unmatched. Germline V gives CDR1 DFQATT, CDR2 SNEGSKA (reference sequence). The CDR3 totals 18 residues. The CDR3 protein is CSARDRGLAGPLTGELFF. CDR3 nucleotide sequence: TGCAGTGCTAGAGATCGGGGGCTAGCGGGACCACTCACCGGGGAGCTGTTTTTT.

The chain is built from TRBV24-1 and TRBJ2-5; 9 bases fit TRBD2. V shed 10 bases and J 1 base; nucleotides not matched to a gene: 3. Germline assignment: CDR1 KGHDR and CDR2 SFDVKD. The CDR3 length is 13 residues. The CDR3 DNA reads TGTGCCACTAGCGGGAGTCCCCAAGAGACCCAGTACTTC. Translating it yields CATSGSPQETQYF.

This clonotype came up many times. This chain links TRBV7-3 with TRBJ2-5; possibly TRBD1 for D (5 bases). Trimming stripped 4 bases from V and 4 bases from J, with 10 bases between. CDR1 and CDR2 (germline): SGHTA, FQGTGA. The CDR3 runs to 13 residues. CDR3 nucleotides: TGTGCCAGCAGCTCCCAGGGCGGAGAGACCCAGTACTTC. This translates into CASSSQGGETQYF. Variable domain in full (rest from reference TRBV7-3 and TRBJ2-5): GAGVSQTPSNKVTEKGKYVELRCDPISGHTALYWYRQSLGQGPEFLIYFQGTGAADDSGLPNDRFFAVRPEGSVSTLKIQRTERGDSAVYLCASSSQGGETQYFGPGTRLLVL.

Many counts were recorded for this clonotype. The rearrangement uses TRBV5-6 and TRBJ2-2; TRBD1 matches 7 bases. CDR3 length: 16 residues. Trimming at V came to 5 bases and at J to 4 bases, leaving 11 bases not matched to a gene. Germline lookup yields CDR1 SGHDT and CDR2 YYEEEE. In DNA, the CDR3 is TGTGCCAGCAGGCCCCAGGGGGTGAGGGGCACCGGGGAGCTGTTTTTT. Its translation: CASRPQGVRGTGELFF.

Concerning this clonotype itself: The germline gene is not matched at one end of the junction; a read error may be the cause. The CDR3 loop is CASSQDLGVAEASF. The CDR3 nucleotides read TGTGCCAGCAGCCAAGATTTAGGGGTCGCTGAAGCTTCCTTT. V usage is TRBV14 and J usage is TRBJ1-1; TRBD1 might be the D (5 bases). Germline V gene data show CDR1 as SGHDN and CDR2 as FVKESK. This CDR3 contains 14 residues. Combining the CDR3 with reference TRBV14 and TRBJ1-1 gives the whole variable domain EAGVTQFPSHSVIEKGQTVTLRCDPISGHDNLYWYRRVMGKEIKFLLHFVKESKQDESGMPNNRFLAERTGGTYSTLKVQPAELEDSGVYFCASSQDLGVAEASFGQGTRLTVV.

In this sample, this clonotype turned up many times. This sequence joins TRBV5-1 and TRBJ2-5, with 7 bases fitting TRBD1. The CDR3 spans 11 residues. CDR1 is SGHRS, CDR2 YFSETQ, per germline. The V gene end was trimmed by 5 bases and the J gene end by 5 bases; junction bases not matched to a gene: 0. CDR3: CASRTGETQYF. The CDR3 DNA sequence: TGCGCCAGCAGGACAGGGGAGACCCAGTACTTC.

There are many counts of this clonotype. CDR3 loop: CAWNYGQTGYTF. As DNA, the CDR3 is TGTGCCTGGAACTACGGACAGACTGGCTACACCTTC. The chain has TRBV30 and TRBJ1-2; TRBD1 is a possible D gene (6 bases). Looked up from germline, CDR1 is GTSNPN and CDR2 is SVGIG (reference sequence). CDR3 length equals 12 residues. Trimming took 4 bases from V and 7 from J, leaving 13 bases between them.

The genes are TRBV7-8 and TRBJ2-3, with 8 bases lining up with TRBD2. Trimming removed 5 bases from V and 0 bases from J; junction bases left unmatched: 7. The CDR3 totals 16 residues. Germline V CDR1 and CDR2: SGHVS, FQNEAQ. The CDR3 protein is CASSALAGLSTDTQYF. The CDR3, as DNA: TGTGCCAGCAGCGCCTTAGCGGGACTGAGCACAGATACGCAGTATTTT.

This clonotype came up many times. The chain employs TRBV3-1 and TRBJ1-6; D call uncertain. This CDR3 comprises 14 residues. Trimming took 2 bases from V and 6 from J, leaving 8 bases between them. Germline CDR1 and CDR2: LGHDT and YNNKEL (reference sequence). The DNA of the CDR3 is TGTGCCAGCAGCCAACCGGGCCGTAATTCACCCCTCCACTTT. Amino acid sequence: CASSQPGRNSPLHF.

This clonotype has just a few counts. The rearrangement uses TRBV6-2 or TRBV6-3 and TRBJ1-5, with D perhaps TRBD1 (6 bases). The germline V and J ends were trimmed by 5 bases and 0 bases, with 8 bases remaining between them. The germline gives CDR1 MNHEY, CDR2 SVGEGT. The CDR3 extends over 14 amino acids. In DNA, the CDR3 is TGTGCCAGCAGTGTACAGGGTAGCAATCAGCCCCAGCATTTT. It yields the protein CASSVQGSNQPQHF.

This clonotype was counted many times. The chain links TRBV5-5 to TRBJ1-5; no clear D gene. From germline, CDR1 is SGHKS and CDR2 YYEKEE (reference sequence). The CDR3 has 14 amino acids. The V end lost 1 base, the J end lost 4 bases, and 9 bases lay between the germline ends. DNA for the CDR3: TGTGCCAGCAGCTTGTCCACAGCTAATCAGCCCCAGCATTTT. Residues: CASSLSTANQPQHF. The whole variable domain, remainder taken from reference TRBV5-5 and TRBJ1-5, is DAGVTQSPTHLIKTRGQQVTLRCSPISGHKSVSWYQQVLGQGPQFIFQYYEKEERGRGNFPDRFSARQFPNYSSELNVNALLLGDSALYLCASSLSTANQPQHFGDGTRLSIL.

The rearrangement links TRBV11-2 to TRBJ1-3; D call uncertain. The CDR3 extends over 15 amino acids. In germline, CDR1 is SGHAT, CDR2 FQNNGV. The ends were cut back, 7 bases at V and 0 bases at J, with 13 bases in the middle. This CDR3 is CASKLDGYSGNTIYF. The DNA of the CDR3 is TGTGCCAGCAAACTCGACGGTTACTCTGGAAACACCATATATTTT.

The rearrangement joins TRBV5-1 to TRBJ2-3; 11 bases map to TRBD2. CDR1 is SGHRS and CDR2 is YFSETQ in the germline V gene. With V trimmed by 7 bases and J by 6 bases, 4 bases remained unmatched. The CDR3 sequence is 13 residues long. In DNA form, the CDR3 reads TGCGCCAGCGGCCCTAGCGGGAGGGATACGCAGTATTTT. Protein: CASGPSGRDTQYF.